Listed here are 30 T cell receptor beta chains from one sample, sequenced in a study of T cells in Graves' hyperthyroidism and ophthalmopathy (dated by TCRdb to between 2018 and 2021). The library was prepared using multiplex PCR. Instrument on record: Illumina HiSeq 2000. The TCR beta CDR3 regions were amplified from RNA transcripts. The TCR CDR3 was subjected to a first round of RT-PCR using the HTBI primer set and the Qiagen OneStep RT-PCR kit. TCRdb cleaned the public reads at Q25 with fastp, built clones with MiXCR and kept in-frame beta chains. Rows merge per CDR3 protein into single entries with the most common DNA and genes. The sample contains 250,000 to 300,000 distinct CDR3 sequences, roughly 15% of them found a single time. 10% to 15% of the sample lies in the top ten. What was sequenced was blood. The receptors were sampled from a woman between 35 and 50 years old with Graves' hyperthyroidism that later progressed to Graves' ophthalmopathy.

The gene calls are TRBV6-6 and TRBJ1-2; a weak D match, TRBD1 (5 bases). V was shortened by 0 bases and J by 3 bases, with 11 bases between the two germline ends. Germline V CDR1 and CDR2: MNHNY, SVGAGI (reference sequence). The CDR3 consists of 15 residues. The CDR3 region is CASSYSRGNHYGYTF. The CDR3 bases are TGTGCCAGCAGTTACTCTAGGGGCAATCACTATGGCTACACCTTC.

This clonotype was recorded many times. The chain has TRBV7-9 and TRBJ2-2, with D possibly being TRBD2 (6 bases). CDR3 size: 17 residues. Germline V gene data show CDR1 as SEHNR and CDR2 as FQNEAQ (reference sequence). V dropped 5 bases and J dropped 5 bases, with 21 bases sitting between them. Here the CDR3 reads CASSKTVGRDLTGELFF. The DNA of the CDR3 is TGTGCCAGCAGCAAGACGGTTGGGCGGGATCTTACCGGGGAGCTGTTTTTT. The variable domain in full, with the rest retrieved from reference TRBV7-9 and TRBJ2-2, is DTGVSQNPRHKITKRGQNVTFRCDPISEHNRLYWYRQTLGQGPEFLTYFQNEAQLEKSRLLSDRFSAERPKGSFSTLEIQRTEQGDSAMYLCASSKTVGRDLTGELFFGEGSRLTVL.

This clonotype was observed a few times. This chain uses TRBV19 with TRBJ2-4, with D hard to call. The germline CDR1 and CDR2 sequences are LNHDA and SQIVND (reference sequence). The V end lost 2 bases, the J end lost 2 bases, and 10 bases lay between the germline ends. This CDR3 has 15 residues. DNA for the CDR3: TGTGCCAGTAGTATATATGGCAACACCAAAAACATTCAGTACTTC. Encoded protein: CASSIYGNTKNIQYF.

This clonotype has ten or more counts. V usage is TRBV19 and J usage is TRBJ2-5, with 7 bases identical to TRBD2. This CDR3 is built from 15 residues. J gave up 2 bases and V 11 bases, and 14 bases lay outside the gene matches. CDR1 LNHDA and CDR2 SQIVND come from the germline V gene (reference sequence). CDR3 nucleotide sequence: TGTGCCTCCAGCGTCGGAGCGGGGTCACAAGAGACCCAGTACTTC. Amino acid sequence: CASSVGAGSQETQYF.

In its sample, this clonotype was seen a few times. This rearrangement joins TRBV4-1 to TRBJ2-3, with D maybe TRBD2 (5 bases). V was cut by 3 bases and J by 4 bases, with 14 bases left in between. The CDR3 length is 15 residues. CDR1 is MGHRA, CDR2 YSYEKL, per germline. The CDR3 region is CASSHAGRGADTQYF. The DNA of the CDR3 is TGCGCCAGCAGCCATGCGGGTAGAGGCGCAGATACGCAGTATTTT.

This clonotype has more than one count but fewer than ten. The chain links TRBV14 to TRBJ2-1, with 14 bases aligning to TRBD2. CDR3 length: 19 residues. Germline V lookup: CDR1 SGHDN, CDR2 FVKESK. The junction had 18 bases not matched to a gene; V was cut back by 6 bases and J by 8 bases. The CDR3 nucleotides are TGTGCCAGCAGTCCGACGACTAGCGGGAGGGCCTCAAGGTACGATGAGCAGTTCTTC. Its protein product is CASSPTTSGRASRYDEQFF.

This clonotype was seen repeatedly, ten times or more. The rearrangement links TRBV11-2 to TRBJ2-3; D is perhaps TRBD2 (6 bases). Germline CDR1 and CDR2: SGHAT and FQNNGV. V lost 1 base, J lost 1 base, and 9 bases lay in between. The CDR3 consists of 15 residues. The CDR3 DNA reads as TGTGCCAGCAGCTTAGCGGGAGCGGGCACAGATACGCAGTATTTT. This codes for CASSLAGAGTDTQYF.

Many counts were recorded for this clonotype. The CDR3 here is CASRLKETQYF. CDR3 DNA: TGTGCCAGCAGGCTTAAAGAGACCCAGTACTTC. V and J are TRBV2 and TRBJ2-5; D ambiguous. Germline V lookup: CDR1 SNHLY, CDR2 FYNNEI. Trimming removed 6 bases from V and 3 bases from J, with 5 bases in between. The CDR3 covers 11 residues. Full variable domain (outside the CDR3, taken from reference TRBV2 and TRBJ2-5): EPEVTQTPSHQVTQMGQEVILRCVPISNHLYFYWYRQILGQKVEFLVSFYNNEISEKSEIFDDQFSVERPDGSNFTLKIRSTKLEDSAMYFCASRLKETQYFGPGTRLLVL.

This clonotype was counted at least ten times. As DNA, the CDR3 is TGTGCCAGCAGCCAACCGGGGTACATCCTCCACTTT. Protein product: CASSQPGYILHF. The rearrangement uses TRBV14 and TRBJ1-6; D unclear. V dropped 2 bases and J dropped 15 bases, with 11 bases sitting between them. This CDR3 has 12 residues. Germline values: CDR1 SGHDN, CDR2 FVKESK.

The chain joins TRBV3-1 to TRBJ2-7, with 8 bases aligning to TRBD2. The CDR3 totals 15 residues. Germline CDR1 reads LGHDT; CDR2 reads YNNKEL (reference sequence). The V segment lost 1 base and the J segment 0 bases; nucleotides outside the gene matches: 2. CDR3 sequence reads: CASSQGGRSSYEQYF. CDR3 DNA sequence: TGTGCCAGCAGCCAAGGCGGGAGGAGCTCCTACGAGCAGTACTTC.

This clonotype was seen many times. CDR3 bases: TGCAGTGCTAGAGCCGGGCTAGCCGGATACAATGAGCAGTTCTTC. It yields the protein CSARAGLAGYNEQFF. The rearrangement joins TRBV20-1 to TRBJ2-1; the D gene is possibly TRBD2 (5 bases). Germline values: CDR1 DFQATT, CDR2 SNEGSKA (reference sequence). V was shortened by 1 base and J by 4 bases, with 14 bases between the two germline ends. The CDR3 sequence is 15 residues long.

This clonotype was seen repeatedly, ten times or more. The chain uses TRBV28 and TRBJ2-3; tentatively, D is TRBD1 (6 bases). V gave up 3 bases and J gave up 1 base, with 11 bases separating them. This CDR3 has 15 amino acids. CDR1 and CDR2 (germline): MDHEN, SYDVKM. The CDR3 DNA reads as TGTGCCAGCAGTTTTGCGGACAGACGCACAGATACGCAGTATTTT. Translation: CASSFADRRTDTQYF.

This clonotype was seen at least ten times. The J gene is TRBJ2-5, the V gene TRBV9, with D possibly TRBD2 on 5 matching bases. V dropped 7 bases and J dropped 1 base, with 5 bases sitting between them. Germline V gene sequence: CDR1 SGDLS, CDR2 YYNGEE. This CDR3 has 11 residues. The CDR3 DNA reads TGTGCCAGCGGGAGCCAAGAGACCCAGTACTTC. Protein sequence: CASGSQETQYF.

This clonotype was counted between two and nine times. The rearrangement links TRBV4-2 to TRBJ2-1, with D hard to call. The CDR3 has 12 amino acids. Germline lookup yields CDR1 LGHNA and CDR2 YNFKEQ. V shed 1 base and J shed 5 bases, with 3 bases lying between them. CDR3 sequence: CASSQVDNEQFF. Written as DNA, the CDR3 is TGTGCCAGCAGCCAAGTGGACAATGAGCAGTTCTTC.

The V gene is TRBV12-3 or TRBV12-4, the J gene TRBJ1-2; D gene uncertain. V lost 1 base, J lost 4 bases, and 7 bases lay in between. The CDR3 has 13 amino acids. The CDR3 DNA reads as TGTGCCAGCAGTTTAGAGAGTTCCTATGGCTACACCTTC. It translates to CASSLESSYGYTF.

This clonotype was recorded many times. J is TRBJ1-2 and V is TRBV6-1; 7 bases fit TRBD1. J lost 4 bases, V lost 6 bases, and 5 bases had no gene match. CDR3 length: 13 residues. Germline-derived CDR1 and CDR2 are MNHNS and SASEGT. The CDR3 here is CASRRGQTYGYTF. CDR3 sequence (DNA): TGTGCCAGCAGACGGGGACAGACCTATGGCTACACCTTC.

Ten or more counts support this clonotype. This CDR3 is CASSSVHPEQFF. The CDR3 DNA sequence: TGTGCCAGCAGCTCCGTCCATCCGGAGCAGTTCTTC. The gene calls are TRBV7-8 and TRBJ2-1, with unresolved D. CDR1 is SGHVS, CDR2 FQNEAQ, per germline. There are 12 residues in the CDR3. The V end was cut by 4 bases, the J end by 10 bases, with 11 bases between. The variable domain in full, with the rest retrieved from reference TRBV7-8 and TRBJ2-1, is GAGVSQSPRYKVAKRGQDVALRCDPISGHVSLFWYQQALGQGPEFLTYFQNEAQLDKSGLPSDRFFAERPEGSVSTLKIQRTQQEDSAVYLCASSSVHPEQFFGPGTRLTVL.

This clonotype was observed at least ten times. This chain links TRBV9 with TRBJ1-1, with a weak D call TRBD1 (6 bases). The CDR3 length is 15 residues. Deletions cut 4 bases from V and 2 bases from J, with 15 bases between. CDR1 and CDR2 from the germline V gene are SGDLS and YYNGEE. The CDR3 loop reads CASSFGRGLNTEAFF. CDR3 nucleotide sequence: TGTGCCAGCAGCTTTGGCAGGGGCCTCAACACTGAAGCTTTCTTT. Using reference TRBV9 and TRBJ1-1 for the parts outside the CDR3, the full variable domain is DSGVTQTPKHLITATGQRVTLRCSPRSGDLSVYWYQQSLDQGLQFLIQYYNGEERAKGNILERFSAQQFPDLHSELNLSSLELGDSALYFCASSFGRGLNTEAFFGQGTRLTVV.

This clonotype was seen repeatedly, ten times or more. V and J are TRBV3-1 and TRBJ2-3; D unresolved. Germline CDR1 and CDR2: LGHDT and YNNKEL (reference sequence). Trimming cost V 0 bases and J 2 bases, with 18 bases left between them. CDR3 length: 18 amino acids. CDR3 region: CASSQDQGRHPPTDTQYF. CDR3 nucleotide sequence: TGTGCCAGCAGCCAAGATCAAGGTCGACATCCCCCCACAGATACGCAGTATTTT.

On this clonotype: This may be a read error: a much more frequent sequence differs by one nucleotide. J is TRBJ1-1 and V is TRBV4-1; 7 nucleotides match TRBD1. The CDR3 totals 14 residues. Losses at the gene ends were 5 bases for V and 6 bases for J; bases not matched to a gene: 9. Per the germline V gene, CDR1 is MGHRA and CDR2 is YSYEKL. The CDR3 reads CASSTPGQHSEAFF. In nucleotides, the CDR3 is TGCGCCAGCAGCACGCCGGGACAGCACTCTGAAGCTTTCTTT.

On this clonotype itself: At one end, the junction sequence differs from germline, possibly due to a read error. The chain couples TRBV13 to TRBJ2-1; tentatively, D is TRBD1 (6 bases). Germline values: CDR1 PRHDT, CDR2 FYEKMQ (reference sequence). The CDR3 has 15 amino acids. The CDR3 region is CASSEGQLDYNEHFF. The DNA for the CDR3 is TGTGCCAGCAGCGAAGGACAGCTAGATTACAATGAGCATTTCTTC.

This clonotype has more than one count but fewer than ten. The chain carries TRBV5-5 and TRBJ1-2; D might be TRBD1 (5 bases). Trimming pared 4 bases from V and 4 bases from J, leaving 11 bases between. Germline assignment: CDR1 SGHKS and CDR2 YYEKEE (reference sequence). The CDR3 totals 13 residues. For the CDR3, the DNA is TGTGCCAGCAGCACCCGGGGGGGCTATGGCTACACCTTC. Protein: CASSTRGGYGYTF.

This clonotype was detected many times. This sequence joins TRBV7-8 and TRBJ2-7; unclear D gene. The ends were cut back, 4 bases at V and 1 base at J, with 11 bases in the middle. The length of the CDR3 is 14 residues. Germline V gene lookup returns CDR1 SGHVS and CDR2 FQNEAQ. The chain's CDR3 is CASSSPLRSYEQYF. The CDR3 DNA sequence: TGTGCCAGCAGCTCGCCGTTAAGGTCCTACGAGCAGTACTTC.

At least ten counts were recorded for this clonotype. The V and J genes are TRBV5-1 and TRBJ1-1; TRBD1 might be the D (5 bases). Germline CDR1 is SGHRS and CDR2 is YFSETQ. The CDR3 sequence is 17 residues long. V lost 4 bases and J lost 0, with 19 bases in between. For the CDR3, the DNA is TGCGCCAGCAGCCAAACGCCGGGACGGGGGTTGAACACTGAAGCTTTCTTT. This gives the protein CASSQTPGRGLNTEAFF.

In its sample, this clonotype was seen many times. The chain has TRBV6-2 or TRBV6-3 and TRBJ1-5; D is undetermined. V was clipped by 8 bases and J by 9 bases, with 8 bases between them. Germline assignment: CDR1 MNHEY and CDR2 SVGEGT. The CDR3 has 10 amino acids. CDR3 sequence: CASGRRPQHF. The CDR3 DNA reads as TGTGCCAGCGGTAGGCGGCCCCAGCATTTT.

This clonotype was recorded at least ten times. J is TRBJ2-3 and V is TRBV5-6; TRBD2 aligns across 10 bases. This CDR3 has 15 residues. V shed 1 base, J shed 6 bases, and the junction held 5 bases outside the gene matches. Germline values: CDR1 SGHDT, CDR2 YYEEEE. CDR3 DNA: TGTGCCAGCAGCTTGTCCGCTAGCGGGAGTGATACGCAGTATTTT. Translating gives CASSLSASGSDTQYF.

This clonotype was observed at least ten times. The chain uses TRBV11-1 and TRBJ2-1; 12 bases fit TRBD2. Germline CDR1 reads SGHAT; CDR2 reads FQDESV (reference sequence). J was trimmed by 3 bases and V by 5 bases; bases with no gene match: 5. The CDR3 loop spans 16 amino acids. CDR3 nucleotides: TGTGCCAGCAGCGCCCTACTAGCGGGAGGCTACAATGAGCAGTTCTTC. Encoded protein: CASSALLAGGYNEQFF.

Note on this clonotype: This sequence may be a read error, since a much larger clone differs from it by one base. V usage is TRBV12-3 or TRBV12-4 and J usage is TRBJ2-1; no definite D call. CDR3 length: 14 amino acids. The chain's CDR3 is CASGSWSSYNEQLF. The DNA of the CDR3 is TGTGCCAGCGGTAGCTGGAGCTCCTACAATGAGCAGCTCTTC.

This clonotype appeared a few times. The chain links TRBV7-2 to TRBJ2-2, with D tentatively TRBD1 (5 bases). CDR1 is SGHTA, CDR2 FQGNSA, per germline. The CDR3 sequence is 16 residues long. Trimming shortened V by 5 bases and J by 2 bases, and 15 bases separated the two germline ends. The CDR3 here is CASSERQIINTGELFF. CDR3 bases: TGTGCCAGCAGCGAGAGACAGATAATAAACACCGGGGAGCTGTTTTTT.

Many counts were recorded for this clonotype. This chain joins TRBV28 and TRBJ2-7; TRBD1 is a possible D gene (5 bases). The CDR3 spans 13 residues. V gave up 5 bases and J gave up 5 bases, with 13 bases separating them. The germline gives CDR1 MDHEN, CDR2 SYDVKM. CDR3 DNA: TGTGCCAGCAGTCAAAACAGGCCCGACGAGCAGTACTTC. Translating it yields CASSQNRPDEQYF.